This entry lists 27 T cell receptor beta chains sequenced from one sample in a study of neoadjuvant anti-PD-1 for oral cavity cancer. Produced via immunoSEQ multiplex PCR; TCRdb's table is partial and in-frame only. The sample lists roughly 24,000 clones; around 26% were seen once. The sample's time point: after neoadjuvant nivolumab, at surgical resection. The sample here was tumor tissue, taken after nivolumab (anti-PD-1) treatment. The source of these receptors is a person aged 40 to 85 with oral cavity squamous cell carcinoma.

There are many counts of this clone. V usage is TRBV13 and J usage is TRBJ2-7; 7 nucleotides agree with TRBD2. Trimming cost V 7 bases and J 5 bases; bases outside gene matches: 14. Germline-derived CDR1 and CDR2 are PRHDT and FYEKMQ (reference sequence). The CDR3 contains 15 residues. The CDR3 DNA sequence: TGTGCCAGCACGGTTACGGGGGGTAATATCCACGAGCAGTACTTC. It translates to CASTVTGGNIHEQYF.

The chain combines TRBV6-1 with TRBJ1-2; no clear D. V was pared by 2 bases and J by 6 bases, with 10 bases between. This CDR3 region has 13 residues. CDR1 and CDR2 (germline): MNHNS, SASEGT. CDR3 sequence reads: CASSESQWNGYTF. Here the CDR3 DNA reads TGTGCCAGCAGTGAATCCCAGTGGAATGGCTACACCTTC.

This chain connects TRBV30 to TRBJ2-7; D could derive from TRBD1 or TRBD2 (6 bases each). The CDR3 sequence is 16 residues long. The V end lost 4 bases, the J end lost 1 base, and 20 bases lay between the germline ends. The germline gives CDR1 GTSNPN, CDR2 SVGIG (reference sequence). The CDR3 spells CAWTLGGLSQSYEQYF. The DNA for the CDR3 is TGTGCCTGGACCCTAGGGGGGTTGTCCCAATCCTACGAGCAGTACTTC.

The V gene is TRBV5-1, the J gene TRBJ2-2; D remains ambiguous. Germline loops: CDR1 SGHRS, CDR2 YFSETQ. CDR3 length: 15 residues. With 4 bases removed from V and 1 base from J, the gap between germline ends came to 11 bases. CDR3 residues: CASSKVLENTGELFF. In DNA, the CDR3 is TGCGCCAGCAGCAAAGTCTTAGAGAACACCGGGGAGCTGTTTTTT.

This clone was seen once. The CDR3 DNA reads TGTGCCAGTAGTATAGGAACCCTGTTCTATGGCTACACCTTC. Translation gives CASSIGTLFYGYTF. The chain combines TRBV19 with TRBJ1-2; D uncertain. The germline V and J ends were trimmed by 1 base and 4 bases, with 10 bases remaining between them. Germline CDR1 reads LNHDA; CDR2 reads SQIVND (reference sequence). There are 14 residues in the CDR3.

In this sample, this clone turned up a few times. The CDR3: CASSQGVGYNQETQYF. CDR3 nucleotide sequence: TGCGCCAGCAGCCAAGGGGTGGGCTACAACCAAGAGACCCAGTACTTC. The genes are TRBV4-1 and TRBJ2-5; D unresolved. The CDR3 consists of 16 residues. Germline V gene data show CDR1 as MGHRA and CDR2 as YSYEKL. V was cut by 1 base and J by 0 bases, with 12 bases left in between.

A single count supports this clone. The CDR3 DNA reads TGTGCCAGCAGAGAACCGGGAAGGAGATATGGCTACACCTTC. Its protein product is CASREPGRRYGYTF. The gene calls are TRBV6-5 and TRBJ1-2; no firm D call. The CDR3 sequence is 14 residues long. Germline V lookup: CDR1 MNHEY, CDR2 SVGAGI. Trimming removed 6 bases at V and 5 bases at J, with 16 bases between.

This chain links TRBV5-1 with TRBJ2-1; 10 bases fit TRBD1. Looked up from germline, CDR1 is SGHRS and CDR2 is YFSETQ. J gave up 4 bases and V 4 bases, and 8 bases lay outside the gene matches. This CDR3 contains 16 residues. The CDR3 loop is CASSPADRGKYNEQFF. As DNA, the CDR3 is TGCGCCAGCAGCCCCGCGGACAGGGGGAAGTACAATGAGCAGTTCTTC.

This clone was observed at least ten times. This chain connects TRBV28 to TRBJ2-7; 11 bases fit TRBD2. The CDR3 has 15 amino acids. V shed 8 bases, J shed 5 bases, and the junction held 11 bases outside the gene matches. Germline lookup yields CDR1 MDHEN and CDR2 SYDVKM. CDR3 sequence reads: CASSDPTSGSNEQYF. In DNA, the CDR3 is TGTGCCAGCTCAGACCCCACTAGCGGGAGTAACGAGCAGTACTTC.

The chain is built from TRBV10-1 and TRBJ2-2, with 8 bases aligning to TRBD1. Losses at the gene ends were 3 bases for V and 5 bases for J; bases not matched to a gene: 17. Germline-derived CDR1 and CDR2 are WNHNN and SYGVQD (reference sequence). This CDR3 is 19 amino acids long. This CDR3 is CASSDSYRGSKSGTGELFF. The CDR3 DNA is TGCGCCAGCAGTGATTCGTACAGGGGGTCGAAAAGTGGGACCGGGGAGCTGTTTTTT.

This clone was seen a handful of times. The chain combines TRBV27 with TRBJ1-2; maybe TRBD1 (6 bases). V gave up 6 bases and J gave up 2 bases, with 22 bases separating them. CDR3 length equals 17 residues. Germline V gene sequence: CDR1 MNHEY, CDR2 SMNVEV (reference sequence). Written as DNA, the CDR3 is TGTGCCAGCAGCTCTACAGGGTTGAGAATGTCGAACTATGGCTACACCTTC. Protein product: CASSSTGLRMSNYGYTF.

The sample holds a few counts of this clone. The chain carries TRBV9 and TRBJ2-1, with D unclear. The CDR3 is 14 amino acids. The ends were cut back, 0 bases at V and 0 bases at J, with 4 bases in the middle. The V gene's germline CDR1 is SGDLS and CDR2 YYNGEE. The chain's CDR3 is CASSVGSSYNEQFF. In nucleotides, the CDR3 is TGTGCCAGCAGCGTAGGGAGCTCCTACAATGAGCAGTTCTTC. Variable domain in full (rest from reference TRBV9 and TRBJ2-1): DSGVTQTPKHLITATGQRVTLRCSPRSGDLSVYWYQQSLDQGLQFLIQYYNGEERAKGNILERFSAQQFPDLHSELNLSSLELGDSALYFCASSVGSSYNEQFFGPGTRLTVL.

This chain links TRBV6-1 with TRBJ1-5, with a weak D call TRBD1 (6 bases). CDR1 and CDR2 (germline): MNHNS, SASEGT. The length of the CDR3 is 15 residues. The ends were cut back, 4 bases at V and 5 bases at J, with 15 bases in the middle. CDR3 in DNA: TGTGCCAGCAGTGGACAGGCTAAGGCGGATCAGCCCCAGCATTTT. Protein sequence: CASSGQAKADQPQHF.

The chain combines TRBV9 with TRBJ1-3; D uncertain. V lost 4 bases and J 0 bases, leaving 8 bases between the germline ends. The CDR3 runs 14 residues. Per the germline V gene, CDR1 is SGDLS and CDR2 is YYNGEE. The chain's CDR3 is CASSTVDSGNTIYF. Written as DNA, the CDR3 is TGTGCCAGCAGCACAGTGGACTCTGGAAACACCATATATTTT.

The J gene is TRBJ1-1, the V gene TRBV5-1, with a tentative D call TRBD1 (5 bases). This CDR3 is built from 15 residues. The germline CDR1 and CDR2 sequences are SGHRS and YFSETQ. The V and J ends lost 4 bases and 0 bases respectively, with 13 bases between them. CDR3 region: CASSGTGKMNTEAFF. The CDR3, as DNA: TGCGCCAGCAGCGGGACGGGGAAGATGAACACTGAAGCTTTCTTT. The full variable domain, its missing parts supplied by reference TRBV5-1 and TRBJ1-1, is KAGVTQTPRYLIKTRGQQVTLSCSPISGHRSVSWYQQTPGQGLQFLFEYFSETQRNKGNFPGRFSGRQFSNSRSEMNVSTLELGDSALYLCASSGTGKMNTEAFFGQGTRLTVV.

This chain uses TRBV27 with TRBJ1-5; no clear D gene. V gave up 5 bases and J gave up 0 bases, with 11 bases separating them. The CDR3 has 15 amino acids. Per the germline V gene, CDR1 is MNHEY and CDR2 is SMNVEV (reference sequence). The CDR3 loop reads CASSITPNSNQPQHF. CDR3 coding DNA: TGTGCCAGCAGTATAACCCCTAATAGCAATCAGCCCCAGCATTTT.

J is TRBJ1-2 and V is TRBV11-2, with 10 bases matching TRBD1. CDR1 SGHAT and CDR2 FQNNGV come from the germline V gene. V was pared by 4 bases and J by 6 bases, with 11 bases of the junction left unmatched. CDR3 length equals 16 residues. The CDR3 DNA is TGTGCCAGCAGCTCCGGAAGGGACAGGGGTCAGGATGGCTACACCTTC. Amino acid sequence: CASSSGRDRGQDGYTF.

The chain carries TRBV7-9 and TRBJ1-1, with D possibly being TRBD1 (6 bases). CDR3 length: 15 residues. Per the germline V gene, CDR1 is SEHNR and CDR2 is FQNEAQ (reference sequence). V was cut by 4 bases and J by 1 base, with 13 bases left in between. The CDR3 region has the DNA TGTGCCAGCAGCTCAACAGGGCTCAGGAACACTGAAGCTTTCTTT. Encoded protein: CASSSTGLRNTEAFF.

The chain recombines TRBV7-2 with TRBJ1-5; perhaps TRBD1 as D (5 bases). Trimming pared 7 bases from V and 1 base from J, leaving 11 bases between. CDR3 size: 14 residues. CDR1 and CDR2 (germline): SGHTA, FQGNSA. CDR3 sequence: CASTPGPSNQPQHF. CDR3 nucleotides: TGTGCCAGCACCCCGGGACCGAGCAATCAGCCCCAGCATTTT.

This clone turned up a few times. The chain employs TRBV11-2 and TRBJ1-1, with D maybe TRBD1 (5 bases). V lost 5 bases, J lost 3 bases, and 10 bases lay in between. The CDR3 spans 13 residues. Germline CDR1 is SGHAT and CDR2 is FQNNGV. CDR3 nucleotides: TGTGCCAGCAGCCCAATGGGGGACACTGAAGCTTTCTTT. Translated: CASSPMGDTEAFF.

In this sample, this clone turned up a few times. This rearrangement joins TRBV7-9 to TRBJ2-5, with no clear D. Germline CDR1 SEHNR, CDR2 FQNEAQ (reference sequence). Trimming removed 5 bases at V and 2 bases at J, with 12 bases between. This CDR3 is built from 14 residues. CDR3 in DNA: TGTGCCAGCAGCCCTTTGACCTTTCAAGAGACCCAGTACTTC. Its translation: CASSPLTFQETQYF.

The chain links TRBV4-1 to TRBJ1-5; D is uncertain. Per the germline V gene, CDR1 is MGHRA and CDR2 is YSYEKL. This CDR3 is 16 amino acids long. Trimming pared 1 base from V and 0 bases from J, leaving 10 bases between. This CDR3 reads CASSQVGGNSNQPQHF. DNA of the CDR3: TGCGCCAGCAGCCAAGTGGGTGGGAATAGCAATCAGCCCCAGCATTTT.

The rearrangement uses TRBV6-4 and TRBJ2-6; D call uncertain. The V end was cut by 6 bases, the J end by 0 bases, with 9 bases between. CDR1 is MRHNA, CDR2 SNTAGT, per germline. There are 15 residues in the CDR3. In DNA, the CDR3 is TGTGCCAGCAGCCGGTCCCCCTCTGGGGCCAACGTCCTGACTTTC. Its translation is CASSRSPSGANVLTF.

This clone was detected only a few times. The chain joins TRBV7-9 to TRBJ1-2; D is unresolved. This CDR3 has 14 residues. Trimming took off 5 bases at V and 3 bases at J, with 13 bases between the two ends. Germline V gene data show CDR1 as SEHNR and CDR2 as FQNEAQ (reference sequence). The CDR3 reads CASSRQQLHYGYTF. CDR3 coding DNA: TGTGCCAGCAGCCGGCAACAGCTTCACTATGGCTACACCTTC.

The chain combines TRBV25-1 with TRBJ1-1, with a possible D match to TRBD1 (5 bases). CDR1 and CDR2 from the germline V gene are MGHDK and SYGVNS. Trimming cost V 2 bases and J 6 bases, with 19 bases left between them. The CDR3 length is 16 residues. Here the CDR3 DNA reads TGTGCCAGCAGTGAAGGGGGAGGAGGTGCGAGACCTGAAGCTTTCTTT. Translation gives CASSEGGGGARPEAFF.

This chain connects TRBV18 to TRBJ1-5; D is perhaps TRBD1 (6 bases). CDR1 is KGHSH, CDR2 LQKENI, per germline. Trimming shortened V by 2 bases and J by 0 bases, and 14 bases separated the two germline ends. CDR3 length equals 17 residues. The CDR3 protein is CASSPSATGISNQPQHF. In DNA form, the CDR3 reads TGTGCCAGCTCACCAAGCGCAACAGGGATTAGCAATCAGCCCCAGCATTTT. The full variable domain, in which reference TRBV18 and TRBJ1-5 provide the parts outside the CDR3, is NAGVMQNPRHLVRRRGQEARLRCSPMKGHSHVYWYRQLPEEGLKFMVYLQKENIIDESGMPKERFSAEFPKEGPSILRIQQVVRGDSAAYFCASSPSATGISNQPQHFGDGTRLSIL.

This chain links TRBV7-2 with TRBJ1-3; the D is unclear. The V end was cut by 1 base, the J end by 4 bases, with 14 bases between. Per germline, CDR1 SGHTA and CDR2 FQGNSA. The length of the CDR3 is 16 residues. The CDR3 sequence is CASSLDGPLLGNTIYF. The CDR3 nucleotides read TGTGCCAGCAGCTTAGATGGGCCCTTGCTGGGAAACACCATATATTTT.